The clone carrying this T cell receptor beta chain was picked up a small number of times. The target antigen is unknown. This record belongs to a study of CD8 T cell repertoires and HIV-1 epitope variants. Study-level information: T cells were stimulated with Twenty-five Gag and Nef peptides separately. The baseline condition was 1M T cells left uncultured. Study-wide findings and caveats: The assay identified only TCR beta chains of antigen-proliferating T cells. Of under ten antigen-specific beta clonotypes, six or seven appeared to cross-react with escape variants.

Repertoires were generated with immunoSEQ multiplex PCR, while TCRdb's copy carries only in-frame clones and drops some. Among around 7,000 clones listed, 66% were seen once. The receptor's source is a male donor with HIV. The specimen was cultured CD8+ T cells derived from PBMCs.

CDR3 nucleotides: TGTGCCAGTAGTAGGGGACTAGCGGCAGATACGCAGTATTTT. Translating it yields CASSRGLAADTQYF. The chain links TRBV19 to TRBJ2-3, with 11 bases matching TRBD2. The germline V gene encodes CDR1 LNHDA and CDR2 SQIVND (reference sequence). V lost 4 bases, J lost 4 bases, and 1 base stayed unmatched. This CDR3 comprises 14 residues.